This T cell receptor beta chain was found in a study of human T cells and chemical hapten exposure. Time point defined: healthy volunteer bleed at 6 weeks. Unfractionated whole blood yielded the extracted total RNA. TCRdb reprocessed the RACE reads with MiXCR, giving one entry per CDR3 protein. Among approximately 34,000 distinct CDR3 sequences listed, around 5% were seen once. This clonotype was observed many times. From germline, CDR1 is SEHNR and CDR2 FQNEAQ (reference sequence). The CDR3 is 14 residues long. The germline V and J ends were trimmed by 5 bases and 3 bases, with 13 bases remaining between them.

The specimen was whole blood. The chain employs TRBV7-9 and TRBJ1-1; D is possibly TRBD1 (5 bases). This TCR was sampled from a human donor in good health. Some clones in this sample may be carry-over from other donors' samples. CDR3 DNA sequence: TGTGCCAGCAGCCTTACCACAGGTTACACTGAAGCTTTCTTT. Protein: CASSLTTGYTEAFF.